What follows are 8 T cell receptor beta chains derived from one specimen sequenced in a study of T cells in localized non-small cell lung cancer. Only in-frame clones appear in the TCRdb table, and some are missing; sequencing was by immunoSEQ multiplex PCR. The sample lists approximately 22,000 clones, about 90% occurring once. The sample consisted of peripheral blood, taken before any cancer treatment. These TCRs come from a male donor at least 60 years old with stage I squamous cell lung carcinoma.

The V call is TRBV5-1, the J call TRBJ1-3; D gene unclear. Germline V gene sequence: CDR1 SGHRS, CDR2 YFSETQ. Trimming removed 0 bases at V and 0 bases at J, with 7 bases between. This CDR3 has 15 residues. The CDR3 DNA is TGCGCCAGCAGCTTGGGAGCGGTCTCTGGAAACACCATATATTTT. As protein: CASSLGAVSGNTIYF.

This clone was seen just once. CDR3 residues: CASSPYTEAFF. As DNA, the CDR3 is TGTGCCAGCAGCCCTTACACTGAAGCTTTCTTT. The gene calls are TRBV7-2 and TRBJ1-1; D gene ambiguous. This CDR3 spans 11 amino acids. Germline V lookup: CDR1 SGHTA, CDR2 FQGNSA. V lost 5 bases and J 3 bases, leaving 4 bases between the germline ends.

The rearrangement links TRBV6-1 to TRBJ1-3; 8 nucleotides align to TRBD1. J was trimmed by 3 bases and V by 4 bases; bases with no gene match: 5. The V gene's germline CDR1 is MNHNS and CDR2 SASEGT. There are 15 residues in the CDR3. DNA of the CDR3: TGTGCCAGCAGTGTTGACAGGGGACTTGGAAACACCATATATTTT. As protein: CASSVDRGLGNTIYF.

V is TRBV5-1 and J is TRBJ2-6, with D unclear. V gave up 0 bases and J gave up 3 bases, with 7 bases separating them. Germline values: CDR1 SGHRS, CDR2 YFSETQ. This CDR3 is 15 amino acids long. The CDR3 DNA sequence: TGCGCCAGCAGCTTGGGTTCAGGTGGGGCCAACGTCCTGACTTTC. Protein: CASSLGSGGANVLTF.

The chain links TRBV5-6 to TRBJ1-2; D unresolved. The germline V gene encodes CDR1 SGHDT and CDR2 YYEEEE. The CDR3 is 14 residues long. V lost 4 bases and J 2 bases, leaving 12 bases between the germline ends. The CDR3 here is CASSTSGRNYGYTF. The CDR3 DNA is TGTGCCAGCAGCACTTCCGGACGGAACTATGGCTACACCTTC.

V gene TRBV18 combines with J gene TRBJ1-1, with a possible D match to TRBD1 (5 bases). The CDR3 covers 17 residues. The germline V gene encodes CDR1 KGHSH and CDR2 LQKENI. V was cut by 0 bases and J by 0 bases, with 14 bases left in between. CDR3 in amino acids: CASSPPGQQLMNTEAFF. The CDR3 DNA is TGTGCCAGCTCACCACCGGGGCAACAGCTAATGAACACTGAAGCTTTCTTT.

The CDR3 nucleotides read TGTGCCAGCAGTGGGACAGAAACCGGGGAGCTGTTTTTT. It yields the protein CASSGTETGELFF. The chain couples TRBV6-1 to TRBJ2-2, with D perhaps TRBD1 (6 bases). V dropped 4 bases and J dropped 5 bases, with 8 bases sitting between them. Germline lookup yields CDR1 MNHNS and CDR2 SASEGT. The length of the CDR3 is 13 residues.

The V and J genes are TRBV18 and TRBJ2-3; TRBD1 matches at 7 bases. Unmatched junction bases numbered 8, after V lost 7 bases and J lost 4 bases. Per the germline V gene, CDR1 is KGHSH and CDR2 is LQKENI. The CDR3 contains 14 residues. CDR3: CASFVDRTADTQYF. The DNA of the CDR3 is TGTGCCAGCTTTGTGGACAGGACCGCAGATACGCAGTATTTT. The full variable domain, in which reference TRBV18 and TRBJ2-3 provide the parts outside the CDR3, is NAGVMQNPRHLVRRRGQEARLRCSPMKGHSHVYWYRQLPEEGLKFMVYLQKENIIDESGMPKERFSAEFPKEGPSILRIQQVVRGDSAAYFCASFVDRTADTQYFGPGTRLTVL.